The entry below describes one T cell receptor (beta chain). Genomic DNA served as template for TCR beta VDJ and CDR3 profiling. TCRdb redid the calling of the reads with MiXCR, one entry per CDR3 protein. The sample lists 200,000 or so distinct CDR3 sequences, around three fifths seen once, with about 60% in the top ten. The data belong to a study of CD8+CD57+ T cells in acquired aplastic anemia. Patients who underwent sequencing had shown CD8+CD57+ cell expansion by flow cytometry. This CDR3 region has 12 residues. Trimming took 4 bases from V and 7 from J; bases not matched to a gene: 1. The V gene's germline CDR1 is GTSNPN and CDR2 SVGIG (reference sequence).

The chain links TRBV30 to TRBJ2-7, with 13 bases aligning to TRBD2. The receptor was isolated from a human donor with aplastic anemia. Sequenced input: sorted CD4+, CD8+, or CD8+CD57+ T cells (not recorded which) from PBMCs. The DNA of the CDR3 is TGTGCCTGGATGGGACTAGCGGGAGAGCAGTACTTC. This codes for CAWMGLAGEQYF.